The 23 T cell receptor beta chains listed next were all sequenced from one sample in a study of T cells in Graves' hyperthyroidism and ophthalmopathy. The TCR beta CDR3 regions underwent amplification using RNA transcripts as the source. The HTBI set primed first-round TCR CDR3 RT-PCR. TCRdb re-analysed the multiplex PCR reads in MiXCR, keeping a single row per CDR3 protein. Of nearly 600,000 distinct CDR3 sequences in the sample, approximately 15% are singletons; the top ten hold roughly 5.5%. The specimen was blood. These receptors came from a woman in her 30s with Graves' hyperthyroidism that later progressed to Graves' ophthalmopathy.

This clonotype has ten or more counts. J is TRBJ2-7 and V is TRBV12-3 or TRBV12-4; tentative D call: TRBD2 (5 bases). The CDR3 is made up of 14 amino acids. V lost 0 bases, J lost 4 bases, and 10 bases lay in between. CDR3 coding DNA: TGTGCCAGCAGTTTAGCGGGAGAAGGGTACGAGCAGTACTTC. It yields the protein CASSLAGEGYEQYF.

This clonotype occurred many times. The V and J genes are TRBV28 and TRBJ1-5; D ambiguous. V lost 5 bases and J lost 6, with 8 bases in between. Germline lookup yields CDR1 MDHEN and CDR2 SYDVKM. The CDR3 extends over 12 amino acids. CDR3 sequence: CASSPPSQPQHF. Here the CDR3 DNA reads TGTGCCAGCAGTCCACCCTCTCAGCCCCAGCATTTT.

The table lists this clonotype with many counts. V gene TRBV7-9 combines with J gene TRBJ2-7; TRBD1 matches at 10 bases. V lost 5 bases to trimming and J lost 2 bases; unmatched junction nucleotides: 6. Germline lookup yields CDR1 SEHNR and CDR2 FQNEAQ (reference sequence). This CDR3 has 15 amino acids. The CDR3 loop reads CASSPGQGVAYEQYF. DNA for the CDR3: TGTGCCAGCAGCCCAGGACAGGGGGTGGCCTACGAGCAGTACTTC.

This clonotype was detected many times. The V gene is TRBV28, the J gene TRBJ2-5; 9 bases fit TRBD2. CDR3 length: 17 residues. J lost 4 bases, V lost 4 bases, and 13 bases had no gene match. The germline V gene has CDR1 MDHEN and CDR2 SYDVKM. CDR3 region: CASSSPRREGLGETQYF. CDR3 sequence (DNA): TGTGCCAGCAGTTCCCCTCGGCGGGAGGGCCTCGGAGAGACCCAGTACTTC.

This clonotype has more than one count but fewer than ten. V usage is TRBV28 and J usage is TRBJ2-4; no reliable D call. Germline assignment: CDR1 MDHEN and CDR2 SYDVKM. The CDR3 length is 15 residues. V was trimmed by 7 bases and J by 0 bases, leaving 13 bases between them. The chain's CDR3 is CASTSYRLAKNIQYF. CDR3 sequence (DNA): TGTGCCAGCACCTCTTATAGGCTAGCCAAAAACATTCAGTACTTC.

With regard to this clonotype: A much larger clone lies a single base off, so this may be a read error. The CDR3 bases are TGCGCCAGCAGCCAAGGGACGTACTACGAGCAGTGCTTC. Translated: CASSQGTYYEQCF. The chain joins TRBV4-1 to TRBJ2-7; D not resolved. CDR1 and CDR2 (germline): MGHRA, YSYEKL. This CDR3 region has 13 residues.

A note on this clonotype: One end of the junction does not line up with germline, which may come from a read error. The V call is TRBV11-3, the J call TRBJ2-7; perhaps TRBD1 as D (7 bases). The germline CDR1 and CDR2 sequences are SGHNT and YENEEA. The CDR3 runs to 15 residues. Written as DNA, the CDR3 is TGTGCCAGCAGCTTTTCAGCAGGGGGGTTCTACGAGCACTACTTC. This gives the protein CASSFSAGGFYEHYF.

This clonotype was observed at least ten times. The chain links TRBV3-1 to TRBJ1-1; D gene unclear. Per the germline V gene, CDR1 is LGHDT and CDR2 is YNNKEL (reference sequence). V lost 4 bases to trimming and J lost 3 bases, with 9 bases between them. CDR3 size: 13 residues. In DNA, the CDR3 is TGTGCCAGCAGCCCCCTCCAAGACACTGAAGCTTTCTTT. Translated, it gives CASSPLQDTEAFF.

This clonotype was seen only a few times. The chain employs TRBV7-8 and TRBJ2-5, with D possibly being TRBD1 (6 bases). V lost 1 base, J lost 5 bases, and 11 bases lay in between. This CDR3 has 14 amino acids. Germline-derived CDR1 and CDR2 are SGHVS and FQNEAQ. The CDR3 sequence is CASSLGTVSETQYF. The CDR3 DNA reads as TGTGCCAGCAGCTTAGGGACAGTATCGGAGACCCAGTACTTC.

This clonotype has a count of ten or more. This CDR3 reads CASSLGLAGGSTDTQYF. The CDR3 DNA reads TGTGCCAGCAGTCTCGGACTAGCGGGAGGAAGCACAGATACGCAGTATTTT. The chain carries TRBV28 and TRBJ2-3; 14 bases are shared with TRBD2. Germline V gene sequence: CDR1 MDHEN, CDR2 SYDVKM. Trimming at V came to 5 bases and at J to 0 bases, leaving 4 bases not matched to a gene. This CDR3 is built from 17 residues.

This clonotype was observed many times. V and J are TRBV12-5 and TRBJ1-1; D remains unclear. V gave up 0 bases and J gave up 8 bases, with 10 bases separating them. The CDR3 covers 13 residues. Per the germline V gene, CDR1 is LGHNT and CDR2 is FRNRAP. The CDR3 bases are TGTGCTAGTGGTTTGGTTGGCGGAACCGAAGCTTTCTTT. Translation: CASGLVGGTEAFF.

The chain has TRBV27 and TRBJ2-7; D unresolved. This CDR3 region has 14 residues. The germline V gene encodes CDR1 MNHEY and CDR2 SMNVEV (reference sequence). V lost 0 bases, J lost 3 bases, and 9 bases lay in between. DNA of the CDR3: TGTGCCAGCAGTTTATCCGTCGACCTCTACGAGCAGTACTTC. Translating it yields CASSLSVDLYEQYF.

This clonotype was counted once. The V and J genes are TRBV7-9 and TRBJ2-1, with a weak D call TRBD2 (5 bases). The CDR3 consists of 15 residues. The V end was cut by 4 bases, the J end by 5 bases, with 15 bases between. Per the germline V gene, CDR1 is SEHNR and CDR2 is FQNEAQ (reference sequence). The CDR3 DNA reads TGTGCCAGCAGCTATAGAGGGTCCTGGGACAATGAGCAGTTCTTC. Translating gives CASSYRGSWDNEQFF.

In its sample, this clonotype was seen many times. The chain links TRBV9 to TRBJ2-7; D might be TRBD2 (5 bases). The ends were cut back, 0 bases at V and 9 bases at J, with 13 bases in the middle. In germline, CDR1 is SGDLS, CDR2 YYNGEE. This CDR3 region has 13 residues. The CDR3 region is CASSVEGAGGQYF. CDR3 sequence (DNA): TGTGCCAGCAGCGTAGAAGGCGCCGGAGGGCAGTACTTC.

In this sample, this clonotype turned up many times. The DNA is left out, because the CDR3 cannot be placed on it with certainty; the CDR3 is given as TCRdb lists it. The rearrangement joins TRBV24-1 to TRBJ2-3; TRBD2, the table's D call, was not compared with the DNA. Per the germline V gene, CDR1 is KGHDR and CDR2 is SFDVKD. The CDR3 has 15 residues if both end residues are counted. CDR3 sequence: CATSDLHFGTDTQYF.

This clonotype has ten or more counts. Written as DNA, the CDR3 is TGTGCCAGCGTAACAGGGGAGACCTACAATGAGCAGTTCTTC. This encodes CASVTGETYNEQFF. The gene calls are TRBV6-2 or TRBV6-3 and TRBJ2-1, with 7 bases lining up with TRBD1. Germline V lookup: CDR1 MNHEY, CDR2 SVGEGT. V was pared by 8 bases and J by 2 bases, with 6 bases of the junction left unmatched. This CDR3 has 14 amino acids.

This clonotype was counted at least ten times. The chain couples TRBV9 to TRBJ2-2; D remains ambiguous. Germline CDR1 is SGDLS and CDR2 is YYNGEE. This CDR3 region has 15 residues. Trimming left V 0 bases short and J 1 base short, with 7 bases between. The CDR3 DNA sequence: TGTGCCAGCAGCGTAGAAGCCGGGAACACCGGGGAGCTGTTTTTT. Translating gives CASSVEAGNTGELFF.

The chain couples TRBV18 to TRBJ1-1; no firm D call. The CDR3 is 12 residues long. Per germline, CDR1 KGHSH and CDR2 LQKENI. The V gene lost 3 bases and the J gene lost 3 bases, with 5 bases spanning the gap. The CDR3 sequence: CASSPTDTEAFF. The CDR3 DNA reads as TGTGCCAGCTCACCGACGGACACTGAAGCTTTCTTT.

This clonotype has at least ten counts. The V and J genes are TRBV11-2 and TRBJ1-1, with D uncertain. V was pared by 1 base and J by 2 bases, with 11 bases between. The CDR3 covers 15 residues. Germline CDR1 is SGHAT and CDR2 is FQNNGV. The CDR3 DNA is TGTGCCAGCAGCTTAGCGGGCGATTCAAACACTGAAGCTTTCTTT. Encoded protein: CASSLAGDSNTEAFF.

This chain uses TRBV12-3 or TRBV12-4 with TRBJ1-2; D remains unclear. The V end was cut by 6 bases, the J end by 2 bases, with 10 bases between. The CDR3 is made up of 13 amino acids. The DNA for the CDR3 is TGTGCCAGCAGGAGGCCGGGGAACTATGGCTACACCTTC. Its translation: CASRRPGNYGYTF.

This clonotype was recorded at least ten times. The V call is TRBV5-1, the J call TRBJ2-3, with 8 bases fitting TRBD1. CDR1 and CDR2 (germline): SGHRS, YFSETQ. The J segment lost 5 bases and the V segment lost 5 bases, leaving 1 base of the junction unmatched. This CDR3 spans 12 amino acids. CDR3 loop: CASRDREDTQYF. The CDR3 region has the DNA TGCGCCAGCAGGGACAGGGAAGATACGCAGTATTTT.

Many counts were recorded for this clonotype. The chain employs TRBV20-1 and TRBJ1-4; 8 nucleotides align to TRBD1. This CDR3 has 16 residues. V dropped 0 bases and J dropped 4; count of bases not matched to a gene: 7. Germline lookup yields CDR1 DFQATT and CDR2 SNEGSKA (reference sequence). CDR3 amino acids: CSARDLAGQGNEKLFF. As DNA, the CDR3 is TGCAGTGCTAGAGATCTGGCCGGACAGGGTAATGAAAAACTGTTTTTT.

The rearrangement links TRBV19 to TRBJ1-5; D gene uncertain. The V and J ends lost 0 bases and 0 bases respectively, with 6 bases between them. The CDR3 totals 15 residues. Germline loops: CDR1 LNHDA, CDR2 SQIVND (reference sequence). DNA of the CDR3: TGTGCCAGTAGTATAGACAGTTATAGCAATCAGCCCCAGCATTTT. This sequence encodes CASSIDSYSNQPQHF. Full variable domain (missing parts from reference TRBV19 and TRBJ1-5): DGGITQSPKYLFRKEGQNVTLSCEQNLNHDAMYWYRQDPGQGLRLIYYSQIVNDFQKGDIAEGYSVSREKKESFPLTVTSAQKNPTAFYLCASSIDSYSNQPQHFGDGTRLSIL.